This TCR beta chain originates from a study of CD8+CD57+ T cells in acquired aplastic anemia. With 7 bases removed from V and 9 bases from J, the gap between germline ends came to 19 bases. There are 14 residues in the CDR3. Per germline, CDR1 MNHNS and CDR2 SASEGT. Using genomic DNA as the template, TCR beta VDJ and CDR3 profiling was carried out. TCRdb recomputed calls from the reads with MiXCR, one row per CDR3 protein. The sample has 400,000 to 500,000 distinct CDR3 sequences, under 80% seen once. The rearrangement joins TRBV6-1 to TRBJ2-1, with D unclear. The TCR was taken from a human donor in good health, serving as a control. The sequenced sample consisted of sorted CD4+, CD8+, or CD8+CD57+ T cells (not recorded which) from PBMCs. The CDR3 here is CASTEFGRLGEQFF. The DNA of the CDR3 is TGTGCCAGCACGGAGTTTGGCCGGTTGGGTGAGCAGTTCTTC.